The rows below give T cell receptor beta chains drawn from one sample of a study of blood T cell repertoires in COVID-19. Method: immunoSEQ multiplex PCR; TCRdb's copy keeps in-frame clones and lacks some. The sample holds approximately 120,000 clones, about 80% seen once. The sample taken for sequencing was peripheral blood. All receptors derive from a woman aged 45-65 years with acute or convalescent COVID-19. CDR3s include the opening cysteine and the closing phenylalanine or tryptophan. A D gene is named only where the DNA matches it firmly. Clone size, where shown, is once, few, many, or a class for clones that have expanded.

J	V	size	D	CDR3	DNA
TRBJ1-2	TRBV5-6	-	-	CASSLASGWRGYTF	TGTGCCAGCAGCTTGGCGTCGGGGTGGAGGGGCTACACCTTC
TRBJ2-7	TRBV18	-	TRBD1	CASSPFGTDPTEQYF	TGTGCCAGCTCACCCTTCGGGACAGACCCTACGGAGCAGTACTTC
TRBJ1-2	TRBV2	-	-	CASTSRAGGYTF	TGTGCCAGCACAAGCAGGGCTGGCGGCTACACCTTC
TRBJ1-1	TRBV6-5	-	-	CASSYSGWNTEAFF	TGTGCCAGCAGTTACTCGGGCTGGAACACTGAAGCTTTCTTT
TRBJ1-4	TRBV30	few	TRBD1	CAWKFSGGGNEKLFF	TGTGCCTGGAAATTCTCAGGGGGAGGTAATGAAAAACTGTTTTTT
TRBJ1-1	TRBV18	-	-	CASSPREGNTEAFF	TGTGCCAGCTCACCTCGCGAGGGTAACACTGAAGCTTTCTTT
TRBJ1-5	TRBV2	-	-	CASSPGNQPQHF	TGTGCCAGCAGTCCAGGGAATCAGCCCCAGCATTTT
TRBJ1-4	TRBV29-1	-	TRBD1	CSVGGGQGATATNEKLFF	TGCAGCGTCGGAGGTGGGCAGGGGGCGACTGCAACTAATGAAAAACTGTTTTTT
TRBJ2-2	TRBV5-1	-	TRBD1	CASSLAGGKAGELFF	TGCGCCAGCAGCTTGGCAGGGGGCAAGGCCGGGGAGCTGTTTTTT
TRBJ2-1	TRBV4-1	-	-	CASSGAGSSIDRATQFF	TGCGCCAGCAGCGGCGCGGGATCCTCGATCGACAGAGCCACCCAGTTCTTC
TRBJ1-2	TRBV6-1	-	-	CASSEREGRLYGYTF	TGTGCCAGCAGTGAACGGGAGGGTAGGCTTTATGGCTACACCTTC
TRBJ1-1	TRBV6-5	-	TRBD1	CASSSGGQGPTEAFF	TGTGCCAGCAGTTCCGGGGGACAGGGGCCCACTGAAGCTTTCTTT
TRBJ2-7	TRBV14	-	TRBD2	CASSQTGTSGGLSYEQYF	TGTGCCAGCAGCCAGACCGGGACTAGCGGGGGCCTATCCTACGAGCAGTACTTC
TRBJ2-1	TRBV27	few	-	CASTAYNEQFF	TGTGCCAGCACCGCCTACAATGAGCAGTTCTTC
TRBJ1-1	TRBV6-6	-	TRBD1	CASSLGLMTGEAFF	TGTGCCAGCAGCCTAGGCCTTATGACAGGGGAAGCTTTCTTT
TRBJ1-6	TRBV5-8	-	-	CASSSGTLYNSPLHF	TGTGCCAGCAGCTCAGGAACCCTCTATAATTCACCCCTCCACTTT
TRBJ1-5	TRBV2	-	TRBD1	CATKSGTVDQPQHF	TGTGCCACCAAATCCGGGACAGTCGATCAGCCCCAGCATTTT
TRBJ2-7	TRBV18	-	-	CASSNHPDYEQYF	TGTGCCAGCTCAAACCATCCAGACTACGAGCAGTACTTC
TRBJ1-5	TRBV6-5	-	-	CASRAQGIGNQPQHF	TGTGCCAGCAGGGCACAGGGAATCGGCAATCAGCCCCAGCATTTT
TRBJ1-4	TRBV21-1	-	-	CASSKHRQGEREKLFF	TGTGCCAGCAGCAAGCATCGCCAGGGGGAAAGGGAAAAACTGTTTTTT
TRBJ1-1	TRBV2	many	TRBD1	CASSGTGMNTEAFF	TGTGCCAGCAGTGGGACAGGGATGAACACTGAAGCTTTCTTT
TRBJ1-3	TRBV9	-	-	CASSVRGNTIYF	TGTGCCAGCAGCGTTCGGGGAAACACCATATATTTT
TRBJ1-4	TRBV11-2	few	-	CASSLWQGKSEKLFF	TGTGCCAGCAGCTTATGGCAGGGAAAGTCGGAAAAACTGTTTTTT
TRBJ1-1	TRBV6-5	-	-	CASSYGWTANTEAFF	TGTGCCAGCAGTTACGGTTGGACAGCAAACACTGAAGCTTTCTTT
TRBJ1-2	TRBV6-5	-	-	CASSYSLSGILGYTF	TGTGCCAGCAGTTACTCCCTTTCAGGCATTTTGGGCTACACCTTC
TRBJ1-3	TRBV5-1	once	-	CASSIFGGSGNTIYF	TGCGCCAGCAGCATTTTCGGGGGCTCTGGAAACACCATATATTTT
TRBJ2-5	TRBV18	-	-	CASSPANREETQYF	TGTGCCAGCTCACCAGCCAACAGGGAAGAGACCCAGTACTTC
TRBJ2-5	TRBV11-1	-	-	CASSPPGTEETQYF	TGTGCCAGCAGCCCTCCCGGGACTGAAGAGACCCAGTACTTC
TRBJ1-1	TRBV2	-	TRBD1	CASSRQGNTEAFF	TGTGCCAGCAGTAGACAGGGGAACACTGAAGCTTTCTTT
TRBJ2-7	TRBV14	once	-	CASSQNLSGEQYF	TGTGCCAGCAGCCAAAATTTGTCGGGCGAGCAGTACTTC
TRBJ2-1	TRBV5-1	once	TRBD2	CASSYTGTSGGLWNEQFF	TGCGCCAGCAGCTATACCGGGACTAGCGGGGGGCTTTGGAATGAGCAGTTCTTC
TRBJ1-1	TRBV18	few	-	CASSPNRVNTEAFF	TGTGCCAGCTCACCGAACCGAGTGAACACTGAAGCTTTCTTT
TRBJ1-1	TRBV5-3	-	-	CARSLEGGTEAFF	TGTGCCAGAAGCTTGGAAGGGGGCACTGAAGCTTTCTTT
TRBJ1-5	TRBV19	once	TRBD1	CASSARGRLVQPQHF	TGTGCCAGTAGTGCCAGGGGGCGCCTGGTCCAGCCCCAGCATTTT
TRBJ2-1	TRBV5-1	-	-	CASKEFTDYNEQFF	TGCGCCAGCAAGGAATTCACAGATTACAATGAGCAGTTCTTC
TRBJ2-2	TRBV9	once	TRBD1	CASSARQGSLRNTGELFF	TGTGCCAGCAGCGCCCGACAGGGATCACTAAGGAACACCGGGGAGCTGTTTTTT
TRBJ2-1	TRBV19	-	TRBD2	CASSIDRGTGTSGRNEQFF	TGTGCCAGTAGTATAGATCGAGGAACCGGGACTAGCGGGCGGAATGAGCAGTTCTTC
TRBJ1-2	TRBV18	-	-	CASSSGGKAGYTF	TGTGCCAGCTCATCTGGAGGGAAAGCGGGCTACACCTTC
TRBJ1-1	TRBV27	few	TRBD1	CASSFGQGNTEAFF	TGTGCCAGCAGTTTTGGACAGGGGAACACTGAAGCTTTCTTT
TRBJ1-1	TRBV30	-	-	CAWSYSYTEAFF	TGTGCCTGGAGTTACAGTTACACTGAAGCTTTCTTT
TRBJ2-3	TRBV3-1/TRBV3-2	-	TRBD2	CASSRLTSGGTDTQYF	TGTGCCAGCAGCCGCCTGACCAGCGGGGGCACAGATACGCAGTATTTT
TRBJ2-1	TRBV14	-	TRBD2	CASSLIGLDDEQFF	TGTGCCAGCAGCCTAATTGGACTAGACGATGAGCAGTTCTTC
TRBJ2-5	TRBV5-1	-	-	CASSLDSSQETQYF	TGCGCCAGCAGCTTGGACAGTTCTCAAGAGACCCAGTACTTC
TRBJ1-1	TRBV7-8	-	-	CASSLDFGGTRGHTEAFF	TGTGCCAGCAGCTTAGATTTCGGAGGAACAAGAGGGCACACTGAAGCTTTCTTT
TRBJ2-2	TRBV5-1	-	TRBD2	CASSWATSGARAGELFF	TGCGCCAGCAGCTGGGCGACTAGCGGGGCAAGGGCCGGGGAGCTGTTTTTT
TRBJ2-2	TRBV5-1	-	TRBD1	CASSGGQGALTGELFF	TGCGCCAGCAGCGGGGGACAGGGGGCATTAACCGGGGAGCTGTTTTTT
TRBJ2-7	TRBV19	-	-	CASSAAGGRTYEQYF	TGTGCCAGTAGTGCCGCTGGGGGCAGGACCTACGAGCAGTACTTC
TRBJ1-1	TRBV10-3	-	-	CAITMTLNTEAFF	TGTGCCATCACTATGACACTGAACACTGAAGCTTTCTTT
TRBJ2-7	TRBV9	few	TRBD2	CASSVHWGEGSEQYF	TGTGCCAGCAGCGTCCACTGGGGGGAGGGGTCCGAGCAGTACTTC
TRBJ1-1	TRBV7-9	-	-	CASSLVEGNTEAFF	TGTGCCAGCAGCTTAGTCGAGGGGAACACTGAAGCTTTCTTT